This T cell receptor (beta chain) was retrieved from a study of blood T cell repertoires in COVID-19. Germline V gives CDR1 MNHEY, CDR2 SVGEGT. This CDR3 is 16 amino acids long. V dropped 5 bases and J dropped 0; count of bases not matched to a gene: 6. The data were produced by immunoSEQ multiplex PCR, yet TCRdb's version contains in-frame clones alone and is incomplete. The repertoire includes some 67,000 clones, 90% of them detected once, and roughly 5% sits in the top ten. This TCR was recovered from a woman aged 18 to 35 with acute or convalescent COVID-19. The V and J genes are TRBV6-2 or TRBV6-3 and TRBJ2-7; TRBD1 agrees at 11 bases. The material sequenced was peripheral blood. DNA for the CDR3: TGTGCCAGCAGTACCCTAGGACAGGGGGCCTCCTACGAGCAGTACTTC. This sequence encodes CASSTLGQGASYEQYF.